This TCR beta chain was sequenced for a study of T cell repertoires in cytomegalovirus infection. Study-level information: A matching HLA type, together with CMV infection, was signaled by public TCR beta signatures.

This clonotype was seen more than once but under ten times. Its antigen is not known. TCRdb re-called the reads through MiXCR, storing one row per CDR3 protein. Here the sample spans fewer than 700,000 distinct CDR3 sequences, 24% being singletons. Study-level results: There were carriers of CMV plus the relevant HLA, and cumulative public TCR beta family frequency identified them. Ex vivo responses were dominated by HLA-C-restricted CMV-specific TCR beta clonotypes.

The receptor was derived from a human donor in good health (CMV status not recorded). Some clones in this sample may be carry-over from other donors' samples. Sequenced input: CD8+ T cells from PBMCs.

CDR3 sequence: CASSVYRESTEAFF. For the CDR3, the DNA is TGTGCCAGCAGTGTATACAGGGAAAGTACTGAAGCTTTCTTT. This chain uses TRBV2 with TRBJ1-1; tentatively, D is TRBD1 (6 bases). This CDR3 contains 14 residues. Per the germline V gene, CDR1 is SNHLY and CDR2 is FYNNEI. With 4 bases removed from V and 5 bases from J, the gap between germline ends came to 14 bases.